What follows is one T cell receptor (beta chain) and its context. TCRdb's table, derived via immunoSEQ multiplex PCR, lists solely in-frame clones and lacks some. The table lists approximately 150,000 clones, 80% of them singletons. These data belong to a study of blood T cell repertoires in COVID-19. The CDR3 length is 14 residues. Trimming took off 1 base at V and 5 bases at J, with 12 bases between the two ends. The V gene's germline CDR1 is KGHSH and CDR2 LQKENI. The J gene is TRBJ2-7, the V gene TRBV18; tentatively, D is TRBD1 (5 bases). The specimen sequenced was PBMCs or T cells enriched from blood (not recorded which). The clonotype was recovered from a man between 35 and 55 years old who had recovered from COVID-19. CDR3 sequence (DNA): TGTGCCAGCTCACCACTCGCAGGGCTCGACGAGCAGTACTTC. It translates to CASSPLAGLDEQYF.